This T cell receptor (beta chain) was recovered during a study of cytomegalovirus exposure and HLA in healthy donors. Study conclusions and caveats: Around 18,000 TCR beta sequences were associated with HLA alleles at 0.05 false discovery rate in a later analysis. Reports indicated that the classifier achieved high specificity and sensitivity in diagnosing cytomegalovirus status. In vitro confirmation showed three CMV-associated chains to be CMV antigen specific.

Donors had nominal health at sampling but likely had unrecorded immune exposures. The PCR had 60 Vbeta and 13 Jbeta primers. Generated by immunoSEQ multiplex PCR, the TCRdb table keeps only in-frame clones and is missing some. The table shows roughly 150,000 clones, with around 85% occurring only once. Notes on this clone: Its antigen is as yet unknown.

This clonotype was obtained from a man aged 45-65 years in good health and CMV-seropositive. The sequencing sample was made of PBMCs.

In DNA, the CDR3 is TGTGCCAGCAGCCGGGGACTAGCGGGTACCTACAATGAGCAGTTCTTC. Amino acid sequence: CASSRGLAGTYNEQFF. The chain joins TRBV4-2 to TRBJ2-1; 12 nucleotides match TRBD2. Germline V gives CDR1 LGHNA, CDR2 YNFKEQ. Germline trimming cut 4 bases from V and 2 bases from J; bases unmatched to any gene: 3. The CDR3 is 16 residues long.